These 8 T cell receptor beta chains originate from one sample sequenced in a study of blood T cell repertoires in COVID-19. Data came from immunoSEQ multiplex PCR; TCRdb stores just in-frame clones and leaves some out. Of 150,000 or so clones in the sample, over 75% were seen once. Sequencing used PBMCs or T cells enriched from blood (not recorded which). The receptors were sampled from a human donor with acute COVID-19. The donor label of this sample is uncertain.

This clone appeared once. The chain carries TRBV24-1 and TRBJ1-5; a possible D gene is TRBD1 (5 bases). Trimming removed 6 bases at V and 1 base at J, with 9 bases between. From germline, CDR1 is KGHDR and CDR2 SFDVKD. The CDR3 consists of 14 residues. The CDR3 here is CATSSGESNQPQHF. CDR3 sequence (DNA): TGTGCCACCAGTTCGGGGGAAAGCAATCAGCCCCAGCATTTT.

The CDR3 reads CATRVPRGGNEQFF. CDR3 bases: TGTGCCACCCGGGTACCAAGAGGGGGCAATGAGCAGTTCTTC. This chain joins TRBV2 and TRBJ2-1, with D possibly being TRBD1 (6 bases). V was shortened by 10 bases and J by 6 bases, with 19 bases between the two germline ends. The CDR3 loop spans 14 amino acids. The germline CDR1 and CDR2 sequences are SNHLY and FYNNEI.

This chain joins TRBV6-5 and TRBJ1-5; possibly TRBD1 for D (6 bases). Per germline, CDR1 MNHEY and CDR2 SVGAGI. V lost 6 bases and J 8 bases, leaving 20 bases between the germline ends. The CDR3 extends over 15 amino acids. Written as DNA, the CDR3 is TGTGCCAGCAGAGACTGGACAGCATCAAATGAGCCCCAGCATTTT. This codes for CASRDWTASNEPQHF.

The DNA of the CDR3 is TGTGCCAGCAGCCCGCTAGCGGGGGAAGGTAAAGAGACCCAGTACTTC. This encodes CASSPLAGEGKETQYF. The chain uses TRBV14 and TRBJ2-5; 10 nucleotides match TRBD2. Germline CDR1 and CDR2: SGHDN and FVKESK. The CDR3 has 16 amino acids. The ends lost 4 bases at V and 3 bases at J; junction bases unmatched: 8.

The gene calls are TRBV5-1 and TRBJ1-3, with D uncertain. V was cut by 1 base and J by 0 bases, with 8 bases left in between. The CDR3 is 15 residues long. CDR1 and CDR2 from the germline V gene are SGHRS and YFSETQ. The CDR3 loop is CASSLRESSGNTIYF. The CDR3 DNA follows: TGCGCCAGCAGCTTGCGGGAGAGCTCTGGAAACACCATATATTTT.

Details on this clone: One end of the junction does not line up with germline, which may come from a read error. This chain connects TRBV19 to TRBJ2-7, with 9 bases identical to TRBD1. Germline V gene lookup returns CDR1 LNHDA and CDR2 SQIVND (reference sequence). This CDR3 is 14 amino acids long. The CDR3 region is CASRIGTGSGEQYF. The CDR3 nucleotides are TGTGCCAGTAGGATAGGGACAGGGTCCGGCGAGCAGTACTTC.

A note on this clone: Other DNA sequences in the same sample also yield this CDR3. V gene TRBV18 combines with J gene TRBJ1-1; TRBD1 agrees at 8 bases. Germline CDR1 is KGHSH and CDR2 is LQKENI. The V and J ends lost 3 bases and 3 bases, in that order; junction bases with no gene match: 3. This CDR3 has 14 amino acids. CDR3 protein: CASSPGQGYTEAFF. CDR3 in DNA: TGTGCCAGCTCACCTGGACAGGGCTACACTGAAGCTTTCTTT.

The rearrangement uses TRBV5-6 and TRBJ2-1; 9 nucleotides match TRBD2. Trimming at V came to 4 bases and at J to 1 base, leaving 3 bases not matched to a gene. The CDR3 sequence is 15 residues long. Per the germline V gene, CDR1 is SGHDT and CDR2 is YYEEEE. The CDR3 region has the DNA TGTGCCAGCAGCCCTAGCGGGGTATCCTACAATGAGCAGTTCTTC. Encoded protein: CASSPSGVSYNEQFF.